Listed below are T cell receptor beta chains from one sample, sequenced in a study of long-term antiretroviral therapy in people with HIV. Profiled with immunoSEQ multiplex PCR; TCRdb holds only in-frame clones, not every one. The table includes about 24,000 clones, about 76% detected once. Sequencing was performed on unsorted PBMCs, taken at the start of antiretroviral therapy, before treatment. All receptors come from a woman aged 18 to 35 with HIV. CDR3s include the opening cysteine and the closing phenylalanine or tryptophan. The D gene is left open where the match is weak. Clone size is shown for a subset of rows, as once, few, many or a class of expanded clone.

clone_size j_call v_call d_call cdr3_aa cdr3_nt
NA TRBJ2-7 TRBV6-5 NA CASSQGSVYEQYF TGTGCCAGCAGTCAAGGTAGCGTCTACGAGCAGTACTTC
NA TRBJ2-3 TRBV9 TRBD2 CASSPGKTGGPVTDTQYF TGTGCCAGCAGCCCGGGCAAAACGGGAGGACCCGTAACAGATACGCAGTATTTT
NA TRBJ2-1 TRBV28 NA CASSLWSPYNEQFF TGTGCCAGCAGTTTATGGTCACCATATAATGAGCAGTTCTTC
NA TRBJ2-7 TRBV9 TRBD1 CASSVGSGTVPYEQYF TGTGCCAGCAGCGTAGGTTCTGGGACAGTTCCCTACGAGCAGTACTTC
NA TRBJ1-6 TRBV29-1 NA CSASRGYNSPLHF TGCAGCGCTTCGAGGGGCTATAATTCACCCCTCCACTTT
NA TRBJ2-2 TRBV6-1 NA CASSEIVRVTGELFF TGTGCCAGCAGTGAAATTGTCAGGGTCACCGGGGAGCTGTTTTTT
NA TRBJ2-7 TRBV6-6 TRBD1 CASSLIDRAEQYF TGTGCCAGCAGTCTGATCGACAGGGCCGAGCAGTACTTC
NA TRBJ1-1 TRBV28 NA CASSSPGADSNTEAFF TGTGCCAGCAGTTCCCCCGGTGCAGACTCGAACACTGAAGCTTTCTTT
NA TRBJ1-1 TRBV28 NA CASSLTGGQIEAFF TGTGCCAGCAGTCTAACCGGCGGGCAGATTGAAGCTTTCTTT
NA TRBJ2-1 TRBV28 TRBD2 CASSLYSGKENEQFF TGTGCCAGCAGTTTATATAGCGGGAAGGAGAATGAGCAGTTCTTC
NA TRBJ2-7 TRBV5-1 TRBD1 CASSLVGTGIDEQYF TGCGCCAGCAGCTTGGTCGGGACAGGGATCGACGAGCAGTACTTC
NA TRBJ1-5 TRBV5-8 NA CASSLGRAHQPQHF TGTGCCAGCAGCTTAGGCAGGGCCCATCAGCCCCAGCATTTT
NA TRBJ1-4 TRBV18 NA CASSPLKGEKLFF TGTGCCAGCTCACCACTAAAGGGTGAAAAACTGTTTTTT
NA TRBJ1-3 TRBV11-3 NA CASSLSGTTGNTIYF TGTGCCAGCAGCTTGTCCGGGACAACTGGAAACACCATATATTTT
NA TRBJ2-3 TRBV27 TRBD2 CASSLFPGGSTDTQYF TGTGCCAGCAGTTTATTCCCCGGGGGGAGCACAGATACGCAGTATTTT
NA TRBJ2-7 TRBV20-1 NA CSTTGNYEQYF TGCAGTACTACCGGGAACTACGAGCAGTACTTC
NA TRBJ2-7 TRBV6-5 NA CASSYSLASYEQYF TGTGCCAGCAGTTACTCACTAGCTTCCTACGAGCAGTACTTC
NA TRBJ2-5 TRBV29-1 NA CSVRRGSTQETQYF TGCAGCGTTCGCCGGGGGTCCACCCAAGAGACCCAGTACTTC
once TRBJ2-7 TRBV6-5 NA CASISAFGYEQYF TGTGCCAGCATTTCGGCGTTCGGCTACGAGCAGTACTTC
NA TRBJ1-5 TRBV28 TRBD1 CASSSGQISQPQHF TGTGCCAGCAGTTCGGGACAGATTTCTCAGCCCCAGCATTTT
NA TRBJ2-6 TRBV5-4 TRBD1 CASSLGGGTGGPGANVLTF TGTGCCAGCAGCTTGGGTGGTGGGACAGGGGGCCCTGGGGCCAACGTCCTGACTTTC
NA TRBJ1-1 TRBV5-6 NA CASSPEGAEAFF TGTGCCAGCAGCCCGGAGGGGGCTGAAGCTTTCTTT
NA TRBJ1-1 TRBV18 NA CASSMRNMNTEAFF TGTGCCAGCTCAATGAGAAATATGAACACTGAAGCTTTCTTT
NA TRBJ2-3 TRBV2 NA CASRAYLSTDTQYF TGTGCCAGCAGGGCCTACCTTAGCACAGATACGCAGTATTTT
few TRBJ1-5 TRBV27 TRBD1 CASALTRGNQPQHF TGTGCCAGCGCGTTAACCAGGGGGAATCAGCCCCAGCATTTT
once TRBJ2-7 TRBV4-3 NA CASSPGTVTYEQYF TGCGCCAGCAGCCCGGGGACGGTTACCTACGAGCAGTACTTC
medium-sized TRBJ1-1 TRBV27 NA CASSLGSPGSTEAFF TGTGCCAGCAGTTTAGGTTCACCAGGGAGCACTGAAGCTTTCTTT
NA TRBJ2-7 TRBV5-1 NA CASSFRGTGEQYF TGCGCCAGCAGCTTCAGAGGGACGGGAGAGCAGTACTTC
NA TRBJ2-7 TRBV18 TRBD2 CASSPPGTSGNYEQYF TGTGCCAGCTCACCACCGGGAACTAGCGGGAACTACGAGCAGTACTTC
NA TRBJ1-2 TRBV4-3 TRBD1 CASSPAGMGQGIAGYTF TGCGCCAGCAGCCCCGCAGGGATGGGACAGGGGATCGCTGGCTACACCTTC
once TRBJ1-2 TRBV5-1 NA CASSLEAGTRSYGYTF TGCGCCAGCAGCTTGGAGGCCGGGACACGATCTTATGGCTACACCTTC
NA TRBJ2-7 TRBV2 TRBD2 CASGGLAGFEQYF TGTGCCAGCGGCGGACTAGCGGGTTTCGAGCAGTACTTC
NA TRBJ2-1 TRBV6-1 NA CASAPSWAGHNEQFF TGTGCCAGCGCTCCCTCCTGGGCGGGTCACAATGAGCAGTTCTTC
NA TRBJ2-7 TRBV18 NA CASSPPGGQADNAATF TGTGCCAGCTCACCACCGGGGGGGCAGGCCGATAATGCCGCGACCTTC
NA TRBJ1-1 TRBV5-1 NA CASSVGGATFEAFF TGCGCCAGCAGCGTTGGTGGGGCGACGTTTGAAGCTTTCTTT
NA TRBJ2-3 TRBV7-9 NA CASSSRDGPSTDTQYF TGTGCCAGCAGCAGCCGGGACGGACCCAGCACAGATACGCAGTATTTT
NA TRBJ2-1 TRBV4-1 NA CASSQDGNEQFF TGCGCCAGCAGCCAAGACGGCAATGAGCAGTTCTTC
NA TRBJ1-1 TRBV19 NA CASSIAGMNTEAFF TGTGCCAGTAGTATCGCGGGGATGAACACTGAAGCTTTCTTT
NA TRBJ2-7 TRBV5-6 NA CASSYEGEQYF TGTGCCAGCAGCTACGAAGGCGAGCAGTACTTC
NA TRBJ1-1 TRBV5-1 NA CASSLSVGMAEAFF TGCGCCAGCAGCTTGTCGGTGGGGATGGCTGAAGCTTTCTTT
NA TRBJ1-1 TRBV20-1 NA CSAPGTAEAFF TGCAGTGCTCCCGGGACGGCTGAAGCTTTCTTT
NA TRBJ2-7 TRBV7-2 TRBD2 CASSSSGGYSYEQYF TGTGCCAGCAGCTCTAGCGGGGGGTACTCCTACGAGCAGTACTTC
NA TRBJ1-5 TRBV28 NA CASSPLRGESTRGNQPQHF TGTGCCAGCAGCCCATTACGGGGGGAGAGTACTCGGGGCAATCAGCCCCAGCATTTT
few TRBJ2-2 TRBV15 NA CATSRDFTGTGELFF TGTGCCACCAGCAGAGATTTTACGGGAACCGGGGAGCTGTTTTTT
NA TRBJ1-1 TRBV19 NA CASSIGGLTEAFF TGTGCCAGTAGTATCGGGGGGCTCACTGAAGCTTTCTTT
once TRBJ1-6 TRBV7-6 NA CASSLIGNSPLHF TGTGCCAGCAGCTTAATTGGGAATTCACCCCTCCACTTT
few TRBJ2-7 TRBV2 NA CASSDERLPRF TGTGCCAGCAGTGACGAAAGACTTCCGAGATTC
few TRBJ1-3 TRBV7-9 NA CASSQQKGVSGNTIYF TGTGCCAGCAGCCAGCAAAAGGGGGTCTCCGGAAACACCATATATTTT
NA TRBJ2-1 TRBV7-9 NA CASSPGPDNEQFF TGTGCCAGCAGCCCGGGACCCGACAATGAGCAGTTCTTC
NA TRBJ2-7 TRBV16 NA CASSLDISYEQYF TGTGCCAGCAGCCTGGACATCTCCTACGAGCAGTACTTC